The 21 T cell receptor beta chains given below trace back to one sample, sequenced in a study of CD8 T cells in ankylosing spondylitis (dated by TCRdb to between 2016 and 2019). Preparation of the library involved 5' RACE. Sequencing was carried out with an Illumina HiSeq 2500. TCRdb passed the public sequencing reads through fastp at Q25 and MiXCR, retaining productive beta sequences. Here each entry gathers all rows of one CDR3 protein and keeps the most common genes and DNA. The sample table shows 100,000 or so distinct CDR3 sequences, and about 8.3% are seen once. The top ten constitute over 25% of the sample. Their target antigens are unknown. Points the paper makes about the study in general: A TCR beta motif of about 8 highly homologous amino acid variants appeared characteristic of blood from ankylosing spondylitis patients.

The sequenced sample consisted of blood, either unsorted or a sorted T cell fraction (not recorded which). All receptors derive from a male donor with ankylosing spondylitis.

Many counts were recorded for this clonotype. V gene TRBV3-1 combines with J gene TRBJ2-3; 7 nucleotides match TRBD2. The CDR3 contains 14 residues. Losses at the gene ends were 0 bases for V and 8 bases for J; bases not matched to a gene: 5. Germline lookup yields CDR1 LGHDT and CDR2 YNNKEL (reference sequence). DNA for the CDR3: TGTGCCAGCAGCCAAGATCCGGGGGAGGGTACGCAGTATTTT. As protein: CASSQDPGEGTQYF.

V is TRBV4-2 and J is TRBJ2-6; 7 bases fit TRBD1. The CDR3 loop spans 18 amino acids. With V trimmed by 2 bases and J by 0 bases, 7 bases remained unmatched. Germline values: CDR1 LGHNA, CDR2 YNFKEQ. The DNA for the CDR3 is TGTGCCAGCAGCCAATCCCGGGACAGCATCTCTGGGGCCAACGTCCTGACTTTC. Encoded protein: CASSQSRDSISGANVLTF.

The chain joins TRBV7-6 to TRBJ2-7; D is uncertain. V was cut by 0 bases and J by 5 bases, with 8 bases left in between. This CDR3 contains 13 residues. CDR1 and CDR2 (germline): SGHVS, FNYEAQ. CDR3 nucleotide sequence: TGTGCCAGCAGCTTAGCGTCCCTAAACGAGCAGTACTTC. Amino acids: CASSLASLNEQYF.

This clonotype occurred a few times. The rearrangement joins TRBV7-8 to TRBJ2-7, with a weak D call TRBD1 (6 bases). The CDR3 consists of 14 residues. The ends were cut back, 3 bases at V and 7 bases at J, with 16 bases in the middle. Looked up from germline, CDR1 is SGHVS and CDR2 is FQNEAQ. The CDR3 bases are TGTGCCAGCAGCTTCGGACAGACTTTGGAGGAGCAGTACTTC. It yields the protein CASSFGQTLEEQYF.

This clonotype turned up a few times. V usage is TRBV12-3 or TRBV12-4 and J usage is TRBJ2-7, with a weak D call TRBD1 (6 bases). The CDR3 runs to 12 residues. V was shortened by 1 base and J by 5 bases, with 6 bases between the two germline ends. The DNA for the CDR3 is TGTGCCAGCAGTTTAGGGGGGCACGAGCAGTACTTC. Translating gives CASSLGGHEQYF.

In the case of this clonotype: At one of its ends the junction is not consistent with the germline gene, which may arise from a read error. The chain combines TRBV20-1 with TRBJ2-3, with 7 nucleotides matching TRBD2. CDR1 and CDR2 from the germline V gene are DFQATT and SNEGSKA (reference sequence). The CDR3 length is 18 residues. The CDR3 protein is CCAAISLLAGLGTDTQYF. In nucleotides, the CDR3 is TGCTGTGCAGCGATCTCCCTTTTAGCGGGCCTCGGGACAGATACGCAGTATTTT.

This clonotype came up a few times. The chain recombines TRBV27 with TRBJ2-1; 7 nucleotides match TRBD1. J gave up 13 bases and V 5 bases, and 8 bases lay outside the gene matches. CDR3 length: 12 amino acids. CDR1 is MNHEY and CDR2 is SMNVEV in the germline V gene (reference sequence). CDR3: CASSTTGQPQFF. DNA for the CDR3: TGTGCCAGCAGTACGACGGGACAGCCTCAGTTCTTC.

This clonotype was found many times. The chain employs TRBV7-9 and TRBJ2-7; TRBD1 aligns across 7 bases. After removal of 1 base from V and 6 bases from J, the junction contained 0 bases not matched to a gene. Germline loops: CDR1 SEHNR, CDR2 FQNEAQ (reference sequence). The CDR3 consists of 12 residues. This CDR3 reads CASSLGTGEQYF. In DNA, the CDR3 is TGTGCCAGCAGCTTAGGGACAGGCGAGCAGTACTTC.

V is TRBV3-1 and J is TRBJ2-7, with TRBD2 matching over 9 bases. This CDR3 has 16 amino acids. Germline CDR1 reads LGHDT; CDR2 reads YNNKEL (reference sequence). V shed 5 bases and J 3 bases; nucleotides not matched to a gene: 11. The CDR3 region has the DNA TGTGCCAGCAGCTCGCCGGGTAGCGGGAGAAGCTACGAGCAGTACTTC. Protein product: CASSSPGSGRSYEQYF.

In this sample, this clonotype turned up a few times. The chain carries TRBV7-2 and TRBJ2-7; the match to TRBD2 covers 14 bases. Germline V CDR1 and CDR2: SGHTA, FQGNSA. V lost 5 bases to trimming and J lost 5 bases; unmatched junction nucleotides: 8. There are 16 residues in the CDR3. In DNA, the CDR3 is TGTGCCAGCAGCCCATATGGGACTAGCGGGAGAAACGAGCAGTACTTC. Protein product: CASSPYGTSGRNEQYF.

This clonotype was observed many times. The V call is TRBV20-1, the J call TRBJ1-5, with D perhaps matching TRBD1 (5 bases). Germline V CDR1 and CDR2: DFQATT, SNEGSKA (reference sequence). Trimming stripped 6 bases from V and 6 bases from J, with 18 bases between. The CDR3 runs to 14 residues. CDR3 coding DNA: TGCAGTGCAGATCAGGGAGGGGTCAGTCAGCCCCAGCATTTT. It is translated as CSADQGGVSQPQHF.

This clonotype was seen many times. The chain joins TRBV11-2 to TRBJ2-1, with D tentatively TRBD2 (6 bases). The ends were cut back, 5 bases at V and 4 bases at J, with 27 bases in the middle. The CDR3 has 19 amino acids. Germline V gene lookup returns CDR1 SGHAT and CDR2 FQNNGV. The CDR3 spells CASSPEVGLEHIVYNEQFF. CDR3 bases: TGTGCCAGCAGCCCGGAAGTGGGACTGGAACATATTGTGTACAATGAGCAGTTCTTC.

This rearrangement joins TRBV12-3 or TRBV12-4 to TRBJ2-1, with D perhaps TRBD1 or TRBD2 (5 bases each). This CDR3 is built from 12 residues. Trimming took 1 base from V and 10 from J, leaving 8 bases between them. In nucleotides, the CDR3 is TGTGCCAGCAGTTTAGTGGGGACCGAGCAGTTCTTC. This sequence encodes CASSLVGTEQFF.

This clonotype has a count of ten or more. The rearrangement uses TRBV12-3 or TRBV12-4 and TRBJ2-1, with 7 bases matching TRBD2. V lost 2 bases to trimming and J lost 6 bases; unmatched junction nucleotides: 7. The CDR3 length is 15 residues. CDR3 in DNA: TGTGCCAGCAGTTTAATAATAGGGGAGGGCAATGAGCAGTTCTTC. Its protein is CASSLIIGEGNEQFF.

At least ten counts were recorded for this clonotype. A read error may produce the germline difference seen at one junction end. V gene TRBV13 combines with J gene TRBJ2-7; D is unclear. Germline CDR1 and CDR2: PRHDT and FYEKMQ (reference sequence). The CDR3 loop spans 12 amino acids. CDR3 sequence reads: CASSLDSYEQYF. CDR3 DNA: TGCGCCAGCAGCTTGGATTCCTACGAGCAGTACTTC.

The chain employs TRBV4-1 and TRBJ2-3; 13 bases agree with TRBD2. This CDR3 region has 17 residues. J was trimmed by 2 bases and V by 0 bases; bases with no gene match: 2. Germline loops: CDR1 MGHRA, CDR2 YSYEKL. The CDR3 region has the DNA TGCGCCAGCAGCCAAGATGGACTAGCGGGGGCCACAGATACGCAGTATTTT. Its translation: CASSQDGLAGATDTQYF.

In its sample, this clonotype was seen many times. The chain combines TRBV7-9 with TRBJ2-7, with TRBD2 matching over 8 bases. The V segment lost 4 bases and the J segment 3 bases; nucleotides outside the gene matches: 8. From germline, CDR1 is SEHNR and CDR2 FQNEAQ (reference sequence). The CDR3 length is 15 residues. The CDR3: CASSSPSGWGYEQYF. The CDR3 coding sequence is TGTGCCAGCAGCTCCCCTAGCGGGTGGGGCTACGAGCAGTACTTC.

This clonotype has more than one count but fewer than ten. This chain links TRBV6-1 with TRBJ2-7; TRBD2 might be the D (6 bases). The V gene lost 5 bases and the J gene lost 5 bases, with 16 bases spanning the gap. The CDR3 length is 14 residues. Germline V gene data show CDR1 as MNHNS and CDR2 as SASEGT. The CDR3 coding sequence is TGTGCCAGCAGTAACAGCGGGCCCTGGGACGAGCAGTACGTC. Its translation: CASSNSGPWDEQYV.

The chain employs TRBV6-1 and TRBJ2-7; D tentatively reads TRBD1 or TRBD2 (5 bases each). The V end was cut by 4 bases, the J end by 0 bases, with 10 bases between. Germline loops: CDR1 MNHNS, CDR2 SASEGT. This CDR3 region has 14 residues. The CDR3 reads CASSARGASYEQYV. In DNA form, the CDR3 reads TGTGCCAGCAGTGCCCGGGGCGCCTCCTACGAGCAGTACGTC.

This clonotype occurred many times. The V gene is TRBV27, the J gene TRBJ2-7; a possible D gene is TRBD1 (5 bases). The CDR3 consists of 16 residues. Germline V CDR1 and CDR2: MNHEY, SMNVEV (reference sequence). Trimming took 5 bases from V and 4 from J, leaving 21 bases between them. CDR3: CASSAGHPPSMYEQYV. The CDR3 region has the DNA TGTGCCAGCAGTGCAGGGCATCCCCCCTCTATGTACGAGCAGTACGTC.

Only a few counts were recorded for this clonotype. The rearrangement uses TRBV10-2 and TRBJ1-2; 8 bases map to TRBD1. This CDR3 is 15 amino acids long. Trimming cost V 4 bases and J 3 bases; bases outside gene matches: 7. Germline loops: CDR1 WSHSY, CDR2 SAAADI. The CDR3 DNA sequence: TGCGCCAGCAGTGTTTCCCCGGACAGGGACTATGGCTACACCTTC. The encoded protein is CASSVSPDRDYGYTF.